Below, one TCR beta chain is given with its context. Participant age was roughly 18 to 89 years, and participants resided in fewer than 25 US areas. Source study methods: It was from reference gene primer amplification that nucleated cell counts were estimated. Only in-frame clones appear in the TCRdb table, and some are missing; sequencing was by immunoSEQ multiplex PCR. From that table come the V and J calls and clone size; the DNA was used to work out D and trimming. The sample shows 200,000 to 250,000 clones, around 85% of them seen only once. The sample originates from a study of blood T cell repertoires in COVID-19. The CDR3 consists of 16 residues. Looked up from germline, CDR1 is SGHRS and CDR2 is YFSETQ. J was trimmed by 0 bases and V by 0 bases; bases with no gene match: 1.

The clonotype comes from a woman aged 45-59 years in a cohort exposed to, infected with or recovered from COVID-19 (not recorded which). V usage is TRBV5-1 and J usage is TRBJ1-1, with TRBD1 matching over 11 bases. Material: PBMCs or T cells enriched from blood (not recorded which). CDR3 DNA: TGCGCCAGCAGCTTGGGGACAGGGGGCGTGAACACTGAAGCTTTCTTT. It encodes CASSLGTGGVNTEAFF.